This T cell receptor (beta chain) was found in a study of blood T cell repertoires in COVID-19. About the research overall: The samples span acute and convalescent COVID-19 from the United States, Italy and Spain. T cells, B-cell-depleted T cells, or PBMCs provided the cDNA or gDNA that served as material.

Per the study methods: Counts of nucleated cells, estimated from reference gene primer amplification, were obtained. Repertoires were generated with immunoSEQ multiplex PCR, while TCRdb's copy carries only in-frame clones and drops some. That table supplies the V and J calls and clone size; D and trimming were determined from the DNA. The sample has roughly 100,000 clones; about 87% are singletons. V gave up 5 bases and J gave up 1 base; unmatched junction bases: 4. Per the germline V gene, CDR1 is PRHDT and CDR2 is FYEKMQ (reference sequence). This CDR3 spans 15 amino acids. The sequenced sample consisted of peripheral blood. This receptor was taken from a woman in her 30s with acute or convalescent COVID-19. The V call is TRBV13, the J call TRBJ2-3; 9 nucleotides agree with TRBD1. The CDR3 DNA follows: TGTGCCAGCAGCCACCGGGACAGGGGCACAGATACGCAGTATTTT. Translating gives CASSHRDRGTDTQYF.